The present entry profiles one T cell receptor beta chain with its context. This sample stems from a study of T cell responses to AZD1222 COVID-19 vaccine. TCRdb keeps only in-frame clones here, not all; method: immunoSEQ multiplex PCR. The data hold tens of thousands of clones, with around 85% observed a single time. Trimming at V came to 4 bases and at J to 1 base, leaving 8 bases not matched to a gene. The germline V gene has CDR1 SGHNT and CDR2 YENEEA. The CDR3 is 16 residues long. The clonotype originates from an adult who received the AZD1222 COVID-19 vaccine. The V gene is TRBV11-3, the J gene TRBJ2-3; 7 nucleotides line up with TRBD1. This specimen consisted of peripheral blood, obtained 28 days after the second AZD1222 dose. The CDR3 loop reads CASSSNFGQGTDTQYF. For the CDR3, the DNA is TGTGCCAGCAGCTCAAACTTTGGACAGGGCACAGATACGCAGTATTTT.